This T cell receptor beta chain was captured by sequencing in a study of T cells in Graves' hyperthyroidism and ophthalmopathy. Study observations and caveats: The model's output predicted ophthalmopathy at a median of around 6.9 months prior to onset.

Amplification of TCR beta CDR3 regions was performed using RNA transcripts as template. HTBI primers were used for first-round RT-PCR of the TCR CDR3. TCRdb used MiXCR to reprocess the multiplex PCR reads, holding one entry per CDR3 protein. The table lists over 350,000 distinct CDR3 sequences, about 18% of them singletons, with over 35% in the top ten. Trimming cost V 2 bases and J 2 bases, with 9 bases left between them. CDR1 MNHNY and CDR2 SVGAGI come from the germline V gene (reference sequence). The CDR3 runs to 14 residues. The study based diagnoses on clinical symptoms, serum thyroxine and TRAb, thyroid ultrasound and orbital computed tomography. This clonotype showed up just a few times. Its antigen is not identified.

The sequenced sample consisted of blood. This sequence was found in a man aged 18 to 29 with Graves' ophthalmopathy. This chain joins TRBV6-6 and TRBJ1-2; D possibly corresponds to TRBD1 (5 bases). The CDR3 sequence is CASSYKWGNYGYTF. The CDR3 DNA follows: TGTGCCAGCAGTTACAAATGGGGGAACTATGGCTACACCTTC.